This T cell receptor (beta chain) came from a study of T cells expressing NK-cell markers. The wider study: Serological testing identified most of the eight sequenced donors as HCMV-seropositive and one as seronegative.

CDR3 length equals 15 residues. The germline V gene encodes CDR1 KGHDR and CDR2 SFDVKD. TCRdb reprocessed the 5' RACE reads and stores each CDR3 protein as one record, lacking DNA. The table lists a few hundred thousand distinct CDR3 sequences. The origin of this receptor is a woman aged 45-65 years in good health. The sequenced material came from blood T cells: a sorted CD56 or NKG2C T cell subset, CD4+ or CD8+ T cells, or bulk PBMC T cells (not recorded which). This chain uses TRBV24-1 with TRBJ1-2. The CDR3 spells CATSDQTRAGDGYTF.